This T cell receptor (beta chain) is from a study of cytomegalovirus exposure and HLA in healthy donors. Study-level information: The 90 to 150 validation repertoires, a later analysis reported, used the same platform as the 700 or so repertoires from the first cohort. Study outcomes and limitations: TCR clusters originating in the first cohort tended to co-occur in the 100 to 150 validation repertoires, according to a later analysis. Rare sequences made up most TCRs, while some public TCRs were found in many donors. The study flagged 150 to 200 TCR beta chains as cytomegalovirus-associated.

This CDR3 has 14 amino acids. Germline V gives CDR1 SGHRS, CDR2 YFSETQ. The germline V and J ends were trimmed by 4 bases and 0 bases, with 11 bases remaining between them. About this clone itself: Its antigen remains unidentified.

TCRdb's table, derived via immunoSEQ multiplex PCR, lists solely in-frame clones and lacks some. Here the sample spans around 99,000 clones, 85% to 90% being singletons. This receptor was obtained from a woman aged 18-30 years in good health and CMV-seronegative. The chain couples TRBV5-1 to TRBJ2-7; no definite D call. Sequenced sample: PBMCs. The CDR3 reads CASSLQLGSYEQYF. The CDR3, as DNA: TGCGCCAGCAGCCTACAGTTAGGCTCCTACGAGCAGTACTTC.